The 18 T cell receptor beta chains reported below all come from one sample, sequenced in a study of Tregs in tolerant kidney transplant recipients (dated by TCRdb to about 2019). The transplants used related donors with nonmyeloablative bone marrow transplantation, and mixed chimerism in the human trials was transient. Library preparation was by the immunoSEQ multiplex PCR assay. The immuneACCESS repertoire file appears here via TCRdb, limited to in-frame rearrangements. These files lack a portion of the clones; in checked studies, under half of the deficit traces to unresolved V genes, and the cause of the others is not known. The sample table records around 33,000 clones. Less than 2% of the sample rests with the top ten. The sequences come from CD4+ T cells from blood (PBMCs), collected 24 months after the transplant. All receptors derive from a human patient who received a combined kidney and bone marrow transplant. The graft donor may be the source of some T cells after a transplant.

Points on this clone: Read sequence stops 3 residues before the CDR3 end, and the germline J gene provides the missing end. V and J are TRBV29-1 and TRBJ1-2, with TRBD1 identical over 10 bases. Per the germline V gene, CDR1 is SQVTM and CDR2 is ANQGSEA. The length of the CDR3 is 12 residues. With 3 bases clipped from V and 7 bases from J, the junction kept 2 bases outside the gene matches. CDR3 sequence: CSVEGTGVGYTF. CDR3 DNA (partial): TGCAGCGTTGAGGGGACAGGGGTTGGC. The full variable domain, its missing parts supplied by reference TRBV29-1 and TRBJ1-2, is SAVISQKPSRDICQRGTSLTIQCQVDSQVTMMFWYRQQPGQSLTLIATANQGSEATYESGFVIDKFPISRPNLTFSTLTVSNMSPEDSSIYLCSVEGTGVGYTFGSGTRLTVV.

Remarks on this clone: From the germline J gene comes the end of the CDR3, since the read stops 3 residues before it. V and J are TRBV20-1 and TRBJ1-1, with D perhaps matching TRBD1 (6 bases). The CDR3 has 12 residues. With 6 bases removed from V and 7 bases from J, the gap between germline ends came to 15 bases. Germline V gives CDR1 DFQATT, CDR2 SNEGSKA (reference sequence). CDR3 bases read: TGCAGTGCAAACAAACAGGGATATGAA. Amino acid sequence: CSANKQGYE. In full, the CDR3 is CSANKQGYEAFF.

To note about this clone: Coverage ceases 3 residues before the CDR3 finishes, and the germline J gene fills in the end. This rearrangement joins TRBV20-1 to TRBJ2-1; 9 bases map to TRBD2. The germline CDR1 and CDR2 sequences are DFQATT and SNEGSKA (reference sequence). The J segment lost 4 bases and the V segment lost 6 bases, leaving 10 bases of the junction unmatched. This CDR3 contains 15 residues. This CDR3 reads CSAISGSQVYNEQFF. CDR3 DNA (partial): TGCAGTGCGATTAGCGGGAGTCAGGTGTACAATGAG.

Note on this clone: The read terminates 3 residues before the CDR3 end, so the remaining end is supplied by the germline J gene. The rearrangement links TRBV24-1 to TRBJ1-2; TRBD1 is a possible D gene (6 bases). CDR1 and CDR2 from the germline V gene are KGHDR and SFDVKD. V lost 3 bases, J lost 5 bases, and 9 bases lay in between. The CDR3 runs to 13 residues. Partial CDR3 DNA: TGTGCCACCAGTGATCTGACAGGTTATGGC. Protein product: CATSDLTGYG. The CDR3 in full is CATSDLTGYGYTF.

Concerning this clone: The CDR3 end lies 3 residues beyond the end of the read and is filled in from the germline J gene. The chain combines TRBV9 with TRBJ2-3; 8 positions match TRBD1. Germline trimming cut 0 bases from V and 6 bases from J; bases unmatched to any gene: 6. The germline CDR1 and CDR2 sequences are SGDLS and YYNGEE. The CDR3 loop spans 15 amino acids. The sequenced CDR3 bases are TGTGCCAGCAGCGTAGGGACAGGGATCTGGGATACG. It yields the protein CASSVGTGIWDT. The whole CDR3 sequence reads CASSVGTGIWDTQYF.

Details on this clone: The read falls 3 residues short of the CDR3 end, and the missing part is taken from the germline J gene. The chain carries TRBV10-1 and TRBJ2-2; 8 nucleotides match TRBD1. Per germline, CDR1 WNHNN and CDR2 SYGVQD (reference sequence). The CDR3 contains 13 residues. V was clipped by 6 bases and J by 9 bases; unmatched bases: 6. This chain's CDR3 is CASSNDRGWELFF. The part of the CDR3 DNA that was read is TGCGCCAGCAGCAACGACAGGGGTTGGGAG.

Concerning this clone itself: The CDR3 end is not reached by the read, which stops 3 residues before it; the germline J gene fills it in. The rearrangement links TRBV20-1 to TRBJ2-7; D possibly corresponds to TRBD1 (5 bases). Looked up from germline, CDR1 is DFQATT and CDR2 is SNEGSKA (reference sequence). The V gene lost 2 bases and the J gene lost 2 bases, with 10 bases spanning the gap. The CDR3 extends over 13 amino acids. The CDR3 reads CSARWQGTYEQYF. The CDR3 DNA, read in part, is TGCAGTGCTAGATGGCAGGGAACCTACGAG.

As for this clone: The read ends 3 residues early relative to the CDR3; the germline J gene fills the gap. This chain joins TRBV10-3 and TRBJ1-3, with a possible D match to TRBD1 (6 bases). The CDR3 length is 14 residues. V gave up 3 bases and J gave up 0 bases, with 6 bases separating them. From germline, CDR1 is ENHRY and CDR2 SYGVKD. CDR3 DNA (partial): TGTGCCATCAGTGACAGGGGCTCTGGAAACACC. This translates into CAISDRGSGNT. The complete CDR3 reads CAISDRGSGNTIYF.

A word on this clone: From the germline J gene comes the end of the CDR3, since the read stops 3 residues before it. The V call is TRBV10-1, the J call TRBJ1-4; 8 nucleotides line up with TRBD1. CDR3 size: 14 residues. V was pared by 4 bases and J by 8 bases, with 6 bases of the junction left unmatched. Looked up from germline, CDR1 is WNHNN and CDR2 is SYGVQD (reference sequence). The part of the CDR3 DNA that was read is TGCGCCAGCAGTGCGGACAGGGTAGGAGAAAAA. It encodes CASSADRVGEK. The complete CDR3 reads CASSADRVGEKLFF.

About this clone: The read terminates 3 residues before the CDR3 end, so the remaining end is supplied by the germline J gene. The chain joins TRBV4-2 to TRBJ2-2; 7 bases are a match to TRBD1. The CDR3 has 16 residues. Looked up from germline, CDR1 is LGHNA and CDR2 is YNFKEQ. V was clipped by 0 bases and J by 4 bases; unmatched bases: 5. The CDR3 bases that were read are TGTGCCAGCAGCCAAGAGAGACAGGGAAGCACCGGGGAG. It codes for CASSQERQGSTGE. The entire CDR3 protein reads CASSQERQGSTGELFF.

A remark on this clone: The sequenced fragment ends 3 residues before the CDR3 boundary, so the rest is inferred from the germline J gene. This sequence joins TRBV7-3 and TRBJ2-3; TRBD2 is a possible D gene (5 bases). Per the germline V gene, CDR1 is SGHTA and CDR2 is FQGTGA. The CDR3 extends over 15 amino acids. Trimming left V 6 bases short and J 1 base short, with 14 bases between. The sequenced part of the CDR3 DNA is TGTGCCAGCAGTCCCCGGTTTAGCGGCACAGATACG. Encoded protein: CASSPRFSGTDT. The CDR3 in its entirety is CASSPRFSGTDTQYF.

As regards this clone: The read ends 3 residues before the CDR3 terminus; that terminus is restored from the germline J gene. The chain couples TRBV5-1 to TRBJ2-5; perhaps TRBD1 as D (6 bases). The CDR3 length is 12 residues. The V gene lost 3 bases and the J gene lost 5 bases, with 8 bases spanning the gap. Germline loops: CDR1 SGHRS, CDR2 YFSETQ. The CDR3 here is CASSSQGETQYF. CDR3 bases read: TGCGCCAGCAGCTCGCAGGGGGAGACC. The whole variable domain, remainder taken from reference TRBV5-1 and TRBJ2-5, is KAGVTQTPRYLIKTRGQQVTLSCSPISGHRSVSWYQQTPGQGLQFLFEYFSETQRNKGNFPGRFSGRQFSNSRSEMNVSTLELGDSALYLCASSSQGETQYFGPGTRLLVL.

For this clone: The CDR3 extends 3 residues past the end of the read, so its final part is completed from the germline J gene. The V and J genes are TRBV30 and TRBJ1-1, with D uncertain. Germline V lookup: CDR1 GTSNPN, CDR2 SVGIG (reference sequence). CDR3 size: 11 residues. The CDR3 protein is CAWSGAGGAFF. The sequenced part of the CDR3 DNA is TGTGCCTGGAGTGGTGCCGGTGGA.

As regards this clone: The read gets to within 3 residues of the CDR3 end, and the germline J gene fills in the rest. This same CDR3 is encoded by further DNA sequences in the sample. The chain recombines TRBV18 with TRBJ2-7, with no clear D. V lost 6 bases and J 0 bases, leaving 6 bases between the germline ends. CDR1 KGHSH and CDR2 LQKENI come from the germline V gene. The CDR3 runs to 12 residues. CDR3 bases read: TGTGCCAGCTCGCCCAGCTCCTACGAG. This encodes CASSPSSYE. The complete CDR3 protein is CASSPSSYEQYF. Full variable domain (rest looked up from reference TRBV18 and TRBJ2-7): NAGVMQNPRHLVRRRGQEARLRCSPMKGHSHVYWYRQLPEEGLKFMVYLQKENIIDESGMPKERFSAEFPKEGPSILRIQQVVRGDSAAYFCASSPSSYEQYFGPGTRLTVT.

Notes on this clone: The CDR3 is cut off 3 residues early in the read; its end comes from the germline J gene. J is TRBJ1-2 and V is TRBV30; perhaps TRBD1 as D (5 bases). Germline V gene sequence: CDR1 GTSNPN, CDR2 SVGIG (reference sequence). The CDR3 has 14 residues. Trimming took off 5 bases at V and 1 base at J, with 14 bases between the two ends. The CDR3 bases that were read are TGTGCCTGGGCCCGGCGGGGCAATAACTATGGC. The encoded protein is CAWARRGNNYG. From start to end, the CDR3 is CAWARRGNNYGYTF. The whole variable domain, remainder taken from reference TRBV30 and TRBJ1-2, is SQTIHQWPATLVQPVGSPLSLECTVEGTSNPNLYWYRQAAGRGLQLLFYSVGIGQISSEVPQNLSASRPQDRQFILSSKKLLLSDSGFYLCAWARRGNNYGYTFGSGTRLTVV.

CDR3 sequence reads: CASSRGNSYEQYF. The covered CDR3 bases are TGCGCCAGCTCTAGGGGAAACTCCTACGAG. The chain combines TRBV5-1 with TRBJ2-7, with D tentatively TRBD1 (5 bases). The CDR3 is cut off 3 residues early in the read; its end comes from the germline J gene. V was shortened by 7 bases and J by 0 bases, with 11 bases between the two germline ends. There are 13 residues in the CDR3. Germline V gene sequence: CDR1 SGHRS, CDR2 YFSETQ.

This clone is labeled medium-sized (0.01 to 0.1%) based on frequency. The read halts 3 residues ahead of the CDR3 end, with the missing end drawn from the germline J gene. J is TRBJ1-4 and V is TRBV15; 7 nucleotides align to TRBD1. V lost 4 bases and J lost 2; bases outside the gene matches: 7. CDR1 LNHNV and CDR2 YYDKDF come from the germline V gene (reference sequence). This CDR3 contains 16 residues. CDR3 DNA (partial): TGTGCCACCAGCATCGGACAGGCGCGGACTAATGAAAAA. It specifies CATSIGQARTNEK. The entire CDR3 protein reads CATSIGQARTNEKLFF.

CDR3 bases read: TGTGCCAGCAGCTTAGCTCTAGCGGGAGACAATGAG. The encoded protein is CASSLALAGDNE. The entire CDR3 protein is CASSLALAGDNEQFF. V and J are TRBV7-7 and TRBJ2-1, with TRBD2 matching over 10 bases. With the read ending 3 residues before the CDR3 end, the germline J gene is used to fill in that end. The V segment lost 0 bases and the J segment 5 bases; nucleotides outside the gene matches: 1. CDR3 length: 15 amino acids. Per the germline V gene, CDR1 is SSHAT and CDR2 is FNYEAQ (reference sequence).